These 3 T cell receptor beta chains originate from one sample sequenced in a study of shared clonotypes between healthy human individuals (dated by TCRdb to 2020 to 2022). The method behind the library was the immunoSEQ multiplex PCR assay. The table comes from immuneACCESS by way of TCRdb, which keeps in-frame sequences with V and J called. Part of the clones is missing from these tables; in studies checked, under half for an unresolved V gene and the rest for unknown reasons. This sample comprises around 330,000 clones, about 74% of them detected only once. The leading ten clones occupy around a tenth of the sample. The sequenced sample consisted of memory CD4+ T cells sorted from blood. The cell subset or site label, as the study defines it: CD45RA-negative fraction. The source is a man aged 25 to 40 in good health.

The chain combines TRBV7-2 with TRBJ2-1, with 12 bases fitting TRBD2. Germline V gene lookup returns CDR1 SGHTA and CDR2 FQGNSA. The CDR3 covers 17 residues. V dropped 5 bases and J dropped 9; count of bases not matched to a gene: 14. The DNA of the CDR3 is TGTGCCAGCAGCGAGGGGCCTAGCGGGAGGGCCTGGGGTGAGCAGTTCTTC. Translating it yields CASSEGPSGRAWGEQFF.

The J gene is TRBJ2-2, the V gene TRBV10-3; 8 bases agree with TRBD1. The CDR3 is 16 residues long. Germline loops: CDR1 ENHRY, CDR2 SYGVKD. V was pared by 3 bases and J by 5 bases, with 8 bases of the junction left unmatched. Here the CDR3 reads CAISDAGQGITGELFF. The DNA for the CDR3 is TGTGCCATCAGTGATGCTGGACAGGGAATAACCGGGGAGCTGTTTTTT.

This chain connects TRBV29-1 to TRBJ2-7, with D possibly matching TRBD1 (5 bases). Germline V gene data show CDR1 as SQVTM and CDR2 as ANQGSEA. Trimming removed 6 bases at V and 3 bases at J, with 9 bases between. CDR3 length: 11 amino acids. DNA for the CDR3: TGCAGCGTGACAGAGGTCTACGAGCAGTACTTC. This gives the protein CSVTEVYEQYF.